Listed below are T cell receptor beta chains from one sample, sequenced in a study of primary melanoma T cells and metastatic recurrence. Clones were read by immunoSEQ multiplex PCR, and TCRdb kept only the in-frame ones, dropping some. The sample shows some 800 clones, about four fifths of them seen only once. Sequenced sample: melanoma tumor tissue. These receptor sequences come from a human donor with melanoma. Each CDR3 is given with its conserved first and last residue. Fields, in order: CDR3 length, D gene, J gene, V gene, clone size, CDR3 DNA, CDR3 protein. A D gene is named only where the DNA matches it firmly. Not every row has a clone size; where given, it reads once, few, many or a size class.

12	TRBD1	TRBJ1-5	TRBV29-1	.	TGCAGCGTGCAGGGGGCGGATCAGCCCCAGCATTTT	CSVQGADQPQHF
15	.	TRBJ2-7	TRBV7-6	.	TGTGCCAGCAGCTTAGGAGGGGGGAGCTCCTACGAGCAGTACTTC	CASSLGGGSSYEQYF
14	.	TRBJ1-5	TRBV12-5	.	TGTGCTAGTGGACCTCCAGGGGGCAATCAGCCCCAGCATTTT	CASGPPGGNQPQHF
15	TRBD1	TRBJ2-3	TRBV11-3	.	TGTGCCAGCCTGGGACAGGGCGGCTCCACAGATACGCAGTATTTT	CASLGQGGSTDTQYF
15	.	TRBJ1-1	TRBV19	.	TGTGCCAGTAGTATAGATGGACACCTGAACACTGAAGCTTTCTTT	CASSIDGHLNTEAFF
13	.	TRBJ2-5	TRBV7-1	.	TGTGCCAGCAGCTCGTGGACAGAAGAGACCCAGTACTTC	CASSSWTEETQYF
15	.	TRBJ1-1	TRBV5-1	.	TGCGCCAGCACCCGGTCAGCGGGCTTGGACACTGAAGCTTTCTTT	CASTRSAGLDTEAFF
17	.	TRBJ2-7	TRBV11-1	.	TGTGCCAGCAGCTTGGCCGGCCTCCCAAAAGCGTTCTATGAGCAGTACTTC	CASSLAGLPKAFYEQYF
14	TRBD1	TRBJ2-7	TRBV18	.	TGTGCCAGCTCACCGGGACAGGGCCCCTACGAGCAGTACTTC	CASSPGQGPYEQYF
13	.	TRBJ2-1	TRBV6-8	.	TGTGCCAGCAGCCCGAACGCCAAAAATGAGCAGTTCTTC	CASSPNAKNEQFF
18	TRBD2	TRBJ2-5	TRBV6-7	.	TGTGCCAGCAGTTACACCCCTTCACTAGCGGGAGGGCGAGAGACCCAGTACTTC	CASSYTPSLAGGRETQYF
14	TRBD1	TRBJ1-2	TRBV23-1	.	TGCGCCAGCAGCCGAGACAGGGGCGGTTATGGCTACACCTTC	CASSRDRGGYGYTF
16	.	TRBJ2-7	TRBV11-3	.	TGTGCCAGCAGCCAAGCGGGGTCAGGGGGCCCCTACGAGCAGTACTTC	CASSQAGSGGPYEQYF
13	.	TRBJ1-1	TRBV12-1	few	TGTGCCAGCAGCTCAGAGGAGAACATTGAAGCTTTCTTT	CASSSEENIEAFF
15	.	TRBJ1-2	TRBV6-8	once	TGTGCCAGCAGTTACTCGCTTATAGGGGCGGGAGGCTACACCTTC	CASSYSLIGAGGYTF
16	.	TRBJ2-2	TRBV11-3	.	TGTGCCAGCAGCCTCGGCAGGGGCCAGTACACCGGGGAGCTGTTTTTT	CASSLGRGQYTGELFF
12	.	TRBJ2-2	TRBV19	.	TGTGCCAGTAGTTCCTCGTTCGGGGAGCTGTTTTTT	CASSSSFGELFF
13	.	TRBJ2-5	TRBV30	.	TGTGCCTGGAAGGTGGGTGGTACTGAGACCCAGTACTTC	CAWKVGGTETQYF
14	.	TRBJ2-2	TRBV6-8	.	TGTGCCAGCAGTTACCGACGGGGGACCGGGGAGCTGTTTTTT	CASSYRRGTGELFF
18	TRBD2	TRBJ2-7	TRBV11-3	.	TGTGCCAGCAGCCCCAATAAGCGGACAGCGGGGGTTCCCTACGAGCAGTACTTC	CASSPNKRTAGVPYEQYF
14	.	TRBJ2-5	TRBV11-3	.	TGTGCCAGCAGCTTGGGTGTGGGGGAAGAGACCCAGTACTTC	CASSLGVGEETQYF
14	.	TRBJ1-4	TRBV11-3	.	TGTGCCAGCAGCCAGACGGCAGGGAATGAAAAACTGTTTTTT	CASSQTAGNEKLFF
14	.	TRBJ2-7	TRBV11-3	.	TGTGCCAGCAGCTTGCCTCTTCGGACAAGCGAGCAGTACTTC	CASSLPLRTSEQYF
15	.	TRBJ2-7	TRBV6-8	.	TGTGCCAGCAGTTACTCTCGCGGCGGTTCCTACGAGCAGTACTTC	CASSYSRGGSYEQYF
15	TRBD1	TRBJ1-2	TRBV15	.	TGTGCCACCAGCAGAGTGGGAGGGGGCGTAGGTGGCTACACCTTC	CATSRVGGGVGGYTF
13	.	TRBJ1-1	TRBV6-8	.	TGTGCCAGCAGTCGGACTGAAGTGCCTGAAGCTTTCTTT	CASSRTEVPEAFF
15	.	TRBJ1-5	TRBV11-3	.	TGTGCCAGCAGCTTTAGCGCTAGGGGTGACCAGCCCCAGCATTTT	CASSFSARGDQPQHF
13	.	TRBJ1-2	TRBV7-8	.	TGTGCCAGCAGCTTAGGTGGGGACTATGGCTACACCTTC	CASSLGGDYGYTF
13	.	TRBJ2-5	TRBV7-1	once	TGTGCCAGCAGCTTAAACCCCCGGGACTTCCAGTACTTC	CASSLNPRDFQYF
14	.	TRBJ1-4	TRBV6-1	few	TGTGCCAGCAGTGAAGCGCTTCTTGACGAAAAACTGTTTTTT	CASSEALLDEKLFF
13	.	TRBJ2-3	TRBV7-1	.	TGTGCCAGCATCCTCCCCCCGGGCGATACGCAGTATTTT	CASILPPGDTQYF
14	TRBD1	TRBJ1-1	TRBV11-3	.	TGTGCCAGCAGCCAATCCGCCAGGGGGCGGCCAGCTTTCTTT	CASSQSARGRPAFF
15	.	TRBJ1-2	TRBV7-6	.	TGTGCCAGCAGCTTTTCTAGACAGGATCTCTATGGCTACACCTTC	CASSFSRQDLYGYTF
19	TRBD2	TRBJ2-2	TRBV11-3	.	TGTGCCAGCAGCCCGCGACTAGCGGGAGGGGCAGCGAACACCGGGGAGCTGTTTTTT	CASSPRLAGGAANTGELFF
14	.	TRBJ1-1	TRBV11-3	.	TGTGCCAGCAGCTTAGGGCGGACGAACACTGAAGCTTTCTTT	CASSLGRTNTEAFF
22	TRBD2	TRBJ2-1	TRBV6-8	few	TGTGCCAGCAGTTACTCGGCCTTCTACAGGGGCGCGAGCGGGAGGGCCTACAATGAGCAGTTCTTC	CASSYSAFYRGASGRAYNEQFF
14	.	TRBJ1-5	TRBV11-3	.	TGTGCCAGCAGCGTGATAGGGGTAAATCAGCCCCAGCATTTT	CASSVIGVNQPQHF
16	.	TRBJ2-3	TRBV28	once	TGTACCAGCAGTTTAGGCGGCTCCCTTAGCACAGATACGCAGTATTTT	CTSSLGGSLSTDTQYF
13	.	TRBJ2-2	TRBV6-8	once	TGTGCCAGCAGTCGCTCGTCGGGCGGGGAGCTGTTTTTT	CASSRSSGGELFF
14	TRBD1	TRBJ2-7	TRBV5-1	.	TGCGCCAGCAGCGTTGGGACAGGGCAGGGCGAGCAGTACTTC	CASSVGTGQGEQYF
18	.	TRBJ2-6	TRBV23-1	.	TGCGCCAGCAGCCAAGGGGCCGGGCAGGGCTCTGGGGCCAACGTCCTGACTTTC	CASSQGAGQGSGANVLTF
16	.	TRBJ2-1	TRBV11-3	.	TGTGCCAGCAGCTTGGCCGGCCAGACGATTTACAATGAGCAGTTCTTC	CASSLAGQTIYNEQFF
15	.	TRBJ2-2	TRBV12-2	.	TGTGCCACCGATCCAGGGGAGCAGCTCACCGGGGAGCTGTTTTTT	CATDPGEQLTGELFF
15	.	TRBJ2-7	TRBV6-8	few	TGTGCCAGCAGTTACTCCCCGGGAGCCTCCTACGAGCAGTACTTC	CASSYSPGASYEQYF
16	TRBD2	TRBJ2-5	TRBV18	.	TGTGCCAGCTCATCCACTAGCGGGAGGGCCGGAGAGACCCAGTACTTC	CASSSTSGRAGETQYF